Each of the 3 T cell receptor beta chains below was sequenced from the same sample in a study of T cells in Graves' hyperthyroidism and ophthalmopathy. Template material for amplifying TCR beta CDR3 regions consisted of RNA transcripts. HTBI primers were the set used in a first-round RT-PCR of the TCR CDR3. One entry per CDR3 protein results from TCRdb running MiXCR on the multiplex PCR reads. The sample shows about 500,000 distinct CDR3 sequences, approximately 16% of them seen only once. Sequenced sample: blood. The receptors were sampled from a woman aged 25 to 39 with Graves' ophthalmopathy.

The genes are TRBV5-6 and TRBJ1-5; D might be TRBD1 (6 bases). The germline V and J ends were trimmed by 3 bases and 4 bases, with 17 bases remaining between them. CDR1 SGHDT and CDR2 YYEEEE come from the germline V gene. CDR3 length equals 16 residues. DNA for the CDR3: TGTGCCAGCAGCTCTATGGCCAGGGGAGCAAATCAGCCCCAGCATTTT. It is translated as CASSSMARGANQPQHF.

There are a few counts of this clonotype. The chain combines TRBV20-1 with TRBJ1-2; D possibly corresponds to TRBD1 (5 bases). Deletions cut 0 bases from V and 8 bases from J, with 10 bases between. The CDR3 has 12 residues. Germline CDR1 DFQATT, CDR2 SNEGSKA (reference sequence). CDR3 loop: CSARDRREGYTF. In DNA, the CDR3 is TGCAGTGCTAGAGATCGCAGGGAGGGCTACACCTTC.

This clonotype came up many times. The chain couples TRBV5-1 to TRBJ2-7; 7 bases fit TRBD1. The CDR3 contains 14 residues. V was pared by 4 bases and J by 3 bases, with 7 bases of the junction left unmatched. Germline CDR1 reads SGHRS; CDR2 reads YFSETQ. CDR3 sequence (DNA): TGCGCCAGCAGCGGCACCGGGACAGACTACGAGCAGTACTTC. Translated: CASSGTGTDYEQYF.